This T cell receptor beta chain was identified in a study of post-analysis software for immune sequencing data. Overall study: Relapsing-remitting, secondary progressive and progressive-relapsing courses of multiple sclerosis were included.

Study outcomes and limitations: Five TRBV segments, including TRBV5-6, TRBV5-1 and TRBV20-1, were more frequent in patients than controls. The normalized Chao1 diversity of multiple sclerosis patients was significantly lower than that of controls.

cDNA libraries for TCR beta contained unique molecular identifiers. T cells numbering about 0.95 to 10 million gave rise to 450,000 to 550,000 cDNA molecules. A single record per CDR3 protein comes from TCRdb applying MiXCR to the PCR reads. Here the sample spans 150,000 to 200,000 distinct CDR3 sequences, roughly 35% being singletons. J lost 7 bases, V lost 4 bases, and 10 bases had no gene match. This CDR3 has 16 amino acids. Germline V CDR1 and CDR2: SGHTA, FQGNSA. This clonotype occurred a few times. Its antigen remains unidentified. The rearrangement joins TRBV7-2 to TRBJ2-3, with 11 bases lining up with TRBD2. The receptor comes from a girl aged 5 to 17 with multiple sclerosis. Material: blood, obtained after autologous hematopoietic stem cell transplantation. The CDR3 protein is CASSSTLAGGLNTQYF. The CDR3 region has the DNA TGTGCCAGCAGCTCAACCCTAGCGGGAGGCCTGAATACGCAGTATTTT.